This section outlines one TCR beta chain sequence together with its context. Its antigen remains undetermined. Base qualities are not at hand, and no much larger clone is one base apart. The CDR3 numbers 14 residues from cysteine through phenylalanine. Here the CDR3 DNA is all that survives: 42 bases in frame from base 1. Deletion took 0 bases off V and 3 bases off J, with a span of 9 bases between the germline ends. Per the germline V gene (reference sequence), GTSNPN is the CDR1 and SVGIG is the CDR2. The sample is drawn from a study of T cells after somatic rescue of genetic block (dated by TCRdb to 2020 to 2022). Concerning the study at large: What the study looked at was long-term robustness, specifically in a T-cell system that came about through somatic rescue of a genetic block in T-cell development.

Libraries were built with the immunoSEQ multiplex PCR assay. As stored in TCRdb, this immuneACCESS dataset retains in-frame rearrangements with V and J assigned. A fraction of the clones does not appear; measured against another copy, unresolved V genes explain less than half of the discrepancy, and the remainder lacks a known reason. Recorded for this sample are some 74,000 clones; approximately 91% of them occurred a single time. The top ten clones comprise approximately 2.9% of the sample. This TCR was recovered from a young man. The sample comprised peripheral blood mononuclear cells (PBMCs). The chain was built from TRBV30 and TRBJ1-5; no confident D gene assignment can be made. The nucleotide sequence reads TGTGCCTGGAGTGTACTGTCCCACAATCAGCCCCAGCATTTT. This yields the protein CAWSVLSHNQPQHF.